These 21 T cell receptor beta chains came from one sample sequenced in a study of cytomegalovirus exposure and HLA in healthy donors. Profiling relied on immunoSEQ multiplex PCR, and the TCRdb table lists in-frame clones only, not all of them. Found here are some 260,000 clones, about 90% of them singletons; the top ten hold approximately 3%. The sequenced sample was PBMCs. The receptors were gathered from a woman younger than 45 in good health and CMV-seronegative.

The V and J genes are TRBV7-8 and TRBJ2-3, with D perhaps TRBD2 (6 bases). This CDR3 is 17 amino acids long. Germline CDR1 and CDR2: SGHVS and FQNEAQ. Trimming stripped 1 base from V and 0 bases from J, with 14 bases between. This CDR3 is CASSLEVLAISTDTQYF. As DNA, the CDR3 is TGTGCCAGCAGCTTAGAAGTGCTAGCGATTAGCACAGATACGCAGTATTTT.

This sequence joins TRBV6-4 and TRBJ2-1, with 7 bases that match TRBD1. The CDR3 is 14 amino acids. Germline loops: CDR1 MRHNA, CDR2 SNTAGT. J lost 5 bases, V lost 5 bases, and 6 bases had no gene match. The CDR3 loop reads CASSPDRVHNEQFF. In nucleotides, the CDR3 is TGTGCCAGCAGTCCAGACAGGGTCCACAATGAGCAGTTCTTC.

This chain links TRBV15 with TRBJ1-4; 8 bases align to TRBD1. CDR3 length equals 14 residues. J gave up 8 bases and V 0 bases, and 2 bases lay outside the gene matches. Looked up from germline, CDR1 is LNHNV and CDR2 is YYDKDF (reference sequence). The CDR3 protein is CATSRDTGGEKLFF. Written as DNA, the CDR3 is TGTGCCACCAGCAGAGACACAGGGGGAGAAAAACTGTTTTTT.

The chain is built from TRBV28 and TRBJ2-1; 8 nucleotides agree with TRBD1. This CDR3 comprises 14 residues. The V segment lost 7 bases and the J segment 4 bases; nucleotides outside the gene matches: 6. CDR1 is MDHEN, CDR2 SYDVKM, per germline. In nucleotides, the CDR3 is TGTGCCAGCAATCCGGGACAGGAGTACAATGAGCAGTTCTTC. This translates into CASNPGQEYNEQFF.

The rearrangement uses TRBV9 and TRBJ2-2; TRBD2 matches 7 bases. The trim removed 5 bases at V and 7 bases at J, leaving 14 bases unmatched. The CDR3 has 16 residues. Germline V lookup: CDR1 SGDLS, CDR2 YYNGEE. CDR3 sequence reads: CASSDRLAGVIGELFF. CDR3 nucleotides: TGTGCCAGCAGTGACAGACTAGCCGGGGTCATCGGGGAGCTGTTTTTT.

The chain couples TRBV18 to TRBJ2-2; the D is unclear. Per the germline V gene, CDR1 is KGHSH and CDR2 is LQKENI. The CDR3 contains 12 residues. Trimming took 1 base from V and 6 from J, leaving 3 bases between them. This chain's CDR3 is CASSPRSGELFF. The CDR3 DNA sequence: TGTGCCAGCTCACCACGGTCCGGGGAGCTGTTTTTT.

The chain links TRBV28 to TRBJ2-7; D remains ambiguous. V was shortened by 7 bases and J by 1 base, with 11 bases between the two germline ends. This CDR3 comprises 13 residues. Germline V CDR1 and CDR2: MDHEN, SYDVKM. DNA for the CDR3: TGTGCCAGCAACCCTGGACCATCCTACGAGCAGTACTTC. It codes for CASNPGPSYEQYF.

This chain links TRBV28 with TRBJ2-7; D assignment may be TRBD1 or TRBD2 (5 bases each). The germline V gene has CDR1 MDHEN and CDR2 SYDVKM. With 1 base removed from V and 4 bases from J, the gap between germline ends came to 11 bases. This CDR3 spans 14 amino acids. The CDR3 nucleotides are TGTGCCAGCAGTTTATTGGGACCCTCATACGAGCAGTACTTC. It yields the protein CASSLLGPSYEQYF.

V usage is TRBV5-4 and J usage is TRBJ1-3, with 7 bases identical to TRBD1. The CDR3 contains 15 residues. V lost 4 bases, J lost 0 bases, and 4 bases stayed unmatched. Germline V gene sequence: CDR1 SGHNT, CDR2 YYREEE (reference sequence). The CDR3 DNA reads as TGTGCCAGCAGCACCGGACAGGACTCTGGAAACACCATATATTTT. It codes for CASSTGQDSGNTIYF. The full variable domain, in which reference TRBV5-4 and TRBJ1-3 provide the parts outside the CDR3, is ETGVTQSPTHLIKTRGQQVTLRCSSQSGHNTVSWYQQALGQGPQFIFQYYREEENGRGNFPPRFSGLQFPNYSSELNVNALELDDSALYLCASSTGQDSGNTIYFGEGSWLTVV.

V gene TRBV19 combines with J gene TRBJ1-1; D call uncertain. The germline V gene encodes CDR1 LNHDA and CDR2 SQIVND (reference sequence). The CDR3 consists of 13 residues. The germline V and J ends were trimmed by 3 bases and 6 bases, with 11 bases remaining between them. The CDR3 sequence: CASSIGGMAEAFF. The CDR3 nucleotides read TGTGCCAGTAGTATCGGAGGGATGGCTGAAGCTTTCTTT.

This clone was picked up one time. The chain employs TRBV27 and TRBJ2-7; D is possibly TRBD2 (6 bases). Trimming shortened V by 0 bases and J by 2 bases, and 14 bases separated the two germline ends. The CDR3 is 16 amino acids. Germline CDR1 is MNHEY and CDR2 is SMNVEV (reference sequence). This CDR3 reads CASSLSTGTYAYEQYF. CDR3 coding DNA: TGTGCCAGCAGTTTATCCACCGGGACTTATGCCTACGAGCAGTACTTC.

CDR3 nucleotide sequence: TGTGCCAGCAGCCCAGGACAGGGTTATTCCTACGAGCAGTACTTC. It specifies CASSPGQGYSYEQYF. The gene calls are TRBV11-2 and TRBJ2-7, with 8 bases lining up with TRBD1. The germline V gene has CDR1 SGHAT and CDR2 FQNNGV. CDR3 length: 15 residues. V shed 5 bases and J 1 base; nucleotides not matched to a gene: 7.

This chain joins TRBV19 and TRBJ2-1; D possibly uses TRBD1 or TRBD2 (5 bases each). V was pared by 3 bases and J by 10 bases, with 13 bases between. CDR1 and CDR2 (germline): LNHDA, SQIVND (reference sequence). CDR3 length equals 13 residues. For the CDR3, the DNA is TGTGCCAGTAGTATCGTCAGGGAGTGGGAGCAGTTCTTC. It yields the protein CASSIVREWEQFF.

The chain uses TRBV4-1 and TRBJ2-3; D is possibly TRBD2 (5 bases). Trimming removed 6 bases from V and 4 bases from J, with 11 bases in between. Germline V lookup: CDR1 MGHRA, CDR2 YSYEKL. There are 13 residues in the CDR3. The CDR3 DNA reads TGCGCCAGCAGAACTTCAGCGGCAGATACGCAGTATTTT. As protein: CASRTSAADTQYF.

This clone occurred a few times. The V call is TRBV7-2, the J call TRBJ2-1; possible D gene TRBD1, 6 bases. The CDR3 is 12 residues long. Germline V gene data show CDR1 as SGHTA and CDR2 as FQGNSA. Trimming left V 4 bases short and J 16 bases short, with 17 bases between. CDR3 coding DNA: TGTGCCAGCAGCTCGCCCGGGACATCCAAATTCTTC. Protein: CASSSPGTSKFF.

The chain joins TRBV6-5 to TRBJ2-7; either TRBD1 or TRBD2 may fit D (7 bases each). V was cut by 6 bases and J by 4 bases, with 16 bases left in between. Germline CDR1 reads MNHEY; CDR2 reads SVGAGI. There are 14 residues in the CDR3. The CDR3 DNA reads as TGTGCCAGCAGCTCCCCCAGGGGGGGGTACGAGCAGTACTTC. The encoded protein is CASSSPRGGYEQYF.

CDR3 DNA: TGTGCCAGCAGTGACTCTAGCGGGAGTAGGGATACGCAGTATTTT. Its translation: CASSDSSGSRDTQYF. The chain joins TRBV6-4 to TRBJ2-3; TRBD2 matches 9 bases. This CDR3 region has 15 residues. Germline CDR1 is MRHNA and CDR2 is SNTAGT. V lost 0 bases and J lost 6; bases outside the gene matches: 4.

The chain has TRBV27 and TRBJ2-3, with 9 bases that match TRBD1. From germline, CDR1 is MNHEY and CDR2 SMNVEV (reference sequence). The ends lost 6 bases at V and 1 base at J; junction bases unmatched: 5. The CDR3 consists of 15 residues. The chain's CDR3 is CASSLDRGGTDTQYF. CDR3 DNA: TGTGCCAGCAGCCTGGACAGGGGTGGCACAGATACGCAGTATTTT.

The V call is TRBV15, the J call TRBJ1-2; no definite D call. Trimming shortened V by 0 bases and J by 0 bases, and 8 bases separated the two germline ends. CDR3 length: 15 amino acids. CDR1 and CDR2 from the germline V gene are LNHNV and YYDKDF (reference sequence). The CDR3 sequence is CATSRDGIPNYGYTF. The CDR3 bases are TGTGCCACCAGCAGAGACGGCATTCCTAACTATGGCTACACCTTC.

This rearrangement joins TRBV6-5 to TRBJ2-7, with TRBD2 identical over 13 bases. The V gene end was trimmed by 5 bases and the J gene end by 6 bases; junction bases not matched to a gene: 7. The CDR3 is 15 amino acids. Germline V lookup: CDR1 MNHEY, CDR2 SVGAGI. The CDR3 is CASSPTTSGRFEQYF. As DNA, the CDR3 is TGTGCCAGCAGTCCAACGACTAGCGGGAGGTTCGAGCAGTACTTC.

CDR3 sequence reads: CASSVVGAGVADTQYF. The CDR3 DNA sequence: TGTGCCAGCAGCGTAGTAGGAGCGGGAGTCGCAGATACGCAGTATTTT. V and J are TRBV9 and TRBJ2-3; 8 bases are a match to TRBD2. CDR1 is SGDLS and CDR2 is YYNGEE in the germline V gene. Trimming at V came to 0 bases and at J to 4 bases, leaving 7 bases not matched to a gene. The CDR3 extends over 16 amino acids.